Reported below is one TCR beta chain. The entry originates in a study of cytomegalovirus exposure and HLA in healthy donors. Germline V lookup: CDR1 LGHNA, CDR2 YNFKEQ. The CDR3 covers 16 residues. J gave up 5 bases and V 4 bases, and 10 bases lay outside the gene matches. PCR was performed using 60 Vbeta and 13 Jbeta primers. Clones were sequenced by immunoSEQ multiplex PCR, and TCRdb holds only the in-frame ones, with some missing. Reported are 56,000 or so clones; the ten largest clones contain approximately 2.2%. The receptor was isolated from a female donor in good health and CMV-seronegative. The source material was PBMCs. The V call is TRBV4-2, the J call TRBJ2-7, with 11 bases lining up with TRBD2. The CDR3 here is CASSLQTSGDYDEQYF. The CDR3 DNA reads TGTGCCAGCAGCCTTCAGACTAGCGGGGACTACGACGAGCAGTACTTC.